This T cell receptor beta chain was captured in a study of blood T cell repertoires in COVID-19. V gave up 4 bases and J gave up 4 bases, with 11 bases separating them. The germline V gene has CDR1 KGHSH and CDR2 LQKENI. The CDR3 spans 14 residues. Clones were read by immunoSEQ multiplex PCR, and TCRdb kept only the in-frame ones, dropping some. Among 200,000 to 300,000 clones listed, more than 70% were seen once. This TCR came from a woman in her thirties or forties with acute COVID-19. The chain combines TRBV18 with TRBJ1-3; no reliable D call. Sequenced input: PBMCs or T cells enriched from blood (not recorded which). This CDR3 reads CASSRDSAGNTIYF. In DNA, the CDR3 is TGTGCCAGCTCACGCGACTCTGCGGGAAACACCATATATTTT.